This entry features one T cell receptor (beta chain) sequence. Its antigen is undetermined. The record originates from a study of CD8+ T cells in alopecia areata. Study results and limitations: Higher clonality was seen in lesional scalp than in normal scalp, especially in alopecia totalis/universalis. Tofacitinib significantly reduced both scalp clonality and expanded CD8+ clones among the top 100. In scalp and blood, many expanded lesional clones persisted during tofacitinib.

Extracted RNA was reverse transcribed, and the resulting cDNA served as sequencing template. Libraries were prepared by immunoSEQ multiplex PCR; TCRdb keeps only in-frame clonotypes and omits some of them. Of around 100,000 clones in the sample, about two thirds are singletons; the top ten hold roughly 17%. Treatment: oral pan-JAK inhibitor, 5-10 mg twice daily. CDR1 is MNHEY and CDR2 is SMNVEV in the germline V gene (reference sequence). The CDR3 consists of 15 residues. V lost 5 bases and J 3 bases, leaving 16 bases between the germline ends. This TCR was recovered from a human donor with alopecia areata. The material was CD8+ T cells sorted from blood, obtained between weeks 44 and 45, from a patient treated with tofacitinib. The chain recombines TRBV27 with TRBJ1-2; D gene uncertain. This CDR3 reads CASSPRLGLDYGYTF. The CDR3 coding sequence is TGTGCCAGCAGTCCCCGGTTGGGCCTGGACTATGGCTACACCTTC.